This T cell receptor beta chain is drawn from a study of beta chain features in type 1 diabetes. J was trimmed by 4 bases and V by 1 base; bases with no gene match: 2. The V gene's germline CDR1 is SGHTA and CDR2 FQGNSA. This CDR3 comprises 15 residues. Since all of the isolated RNA was reverse transcribed, expressed TCRB transcripts were what got sequenced. Produced via immunoSEQ multiplex PCR; TCRdb's table is partial and in-frame only. The sample includes approximately 340,000 clones, approximately 15% of them seen just once. The chain employs TRBV7-2 and TRBJ2-1, with 9 nucleotides matching TRBD2. The receptor's source is a young woman in good health. The sequenced sample consisted of naive CD4+ T cells from blood. In DNA, the CDR3 is TGTGCCAGCAGCTTAGTAGCGGGAGTATACAATGAGCAGTTCTTC. Translation: CASSLVAGVYNEQFF.